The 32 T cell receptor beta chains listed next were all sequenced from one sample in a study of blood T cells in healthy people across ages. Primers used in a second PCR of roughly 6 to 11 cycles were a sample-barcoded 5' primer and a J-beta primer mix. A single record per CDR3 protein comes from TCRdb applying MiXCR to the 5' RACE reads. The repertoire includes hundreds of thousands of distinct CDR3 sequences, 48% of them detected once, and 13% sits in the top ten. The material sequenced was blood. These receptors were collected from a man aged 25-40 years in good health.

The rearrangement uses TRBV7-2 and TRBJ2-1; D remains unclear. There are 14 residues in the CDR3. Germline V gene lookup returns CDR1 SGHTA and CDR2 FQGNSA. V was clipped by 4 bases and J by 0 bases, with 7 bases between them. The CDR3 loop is CASSYHNSYNEQFF. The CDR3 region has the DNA TGTGCCAGCAGCTACCACAACTCCTACAATGAGCAGTTCTTC.

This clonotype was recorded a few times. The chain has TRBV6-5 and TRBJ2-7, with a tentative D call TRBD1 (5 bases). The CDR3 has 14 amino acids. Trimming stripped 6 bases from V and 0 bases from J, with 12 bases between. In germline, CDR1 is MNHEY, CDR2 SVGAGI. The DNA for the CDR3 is TGTGCCAGCAGACCCCGACAGACCTCCTACGAGCAGTACTTC. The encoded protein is CASRPRQTSYEQYF.

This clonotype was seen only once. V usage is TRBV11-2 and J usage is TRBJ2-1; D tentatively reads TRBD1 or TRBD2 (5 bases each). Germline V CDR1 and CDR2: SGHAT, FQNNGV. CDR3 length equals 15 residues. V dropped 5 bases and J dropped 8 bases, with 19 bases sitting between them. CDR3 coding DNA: TGTGCCAGCAGCCGGGACCTCACTCGAGTCGATGAGCAGTTCTTC. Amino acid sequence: CASSRDLTRVDEQFF.

The CDR3 bases are TGTGCCAGCAGCCCCCTAAGTAGGGGAGAAAATCAGCCCCAGCATTTT. This gives the protein CASSPLSRGENQPQHF. This rearrangement joins TRBV6-5 to TRBJ1-5, with a tentative D call TRBD1 (5 bases). CDR1 MNHEY and CDR2 SVGAGI come from the germline V gene. CDR3 size: 16 residues. V shed 6 bases and J shed 4 bases, with 19 bases lying between them.

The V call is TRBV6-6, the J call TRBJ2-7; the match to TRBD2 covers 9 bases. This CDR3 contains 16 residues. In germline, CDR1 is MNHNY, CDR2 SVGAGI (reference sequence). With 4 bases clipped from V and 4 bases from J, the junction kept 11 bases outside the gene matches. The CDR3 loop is CASSWIAGDRLYEQYF. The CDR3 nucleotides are TGTGCCAGCAGTTGGATAGCGGGGGACAGACTATACGAGCAGTACTTC.

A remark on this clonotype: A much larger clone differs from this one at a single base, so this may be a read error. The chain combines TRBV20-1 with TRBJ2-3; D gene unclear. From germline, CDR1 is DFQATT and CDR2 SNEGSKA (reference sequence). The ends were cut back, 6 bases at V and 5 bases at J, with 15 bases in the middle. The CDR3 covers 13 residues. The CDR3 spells CSAAQRVQDTQYF. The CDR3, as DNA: TGCAGTGCCGCACAGAGAGTTCAAGATACGCAGTATTTT.

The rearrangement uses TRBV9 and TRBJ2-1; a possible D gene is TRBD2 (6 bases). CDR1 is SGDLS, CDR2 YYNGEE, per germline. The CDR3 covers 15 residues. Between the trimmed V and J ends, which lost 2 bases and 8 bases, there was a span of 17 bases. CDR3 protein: CASSVEGSREHEQFF. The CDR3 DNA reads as TGTGCCAGCAGCGTGGAGGGGTCGAGGGAGCATGAGCAGTTCTTC.

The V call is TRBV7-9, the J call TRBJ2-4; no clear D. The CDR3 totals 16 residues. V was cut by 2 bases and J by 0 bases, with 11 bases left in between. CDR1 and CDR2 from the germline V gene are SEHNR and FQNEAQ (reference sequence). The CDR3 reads CASSLTRTVAKNIQYF. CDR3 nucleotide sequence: TGTGCCAGCAGCTTAACCCGGACGGTAGCCAAAAACATTCAGTACTTC.

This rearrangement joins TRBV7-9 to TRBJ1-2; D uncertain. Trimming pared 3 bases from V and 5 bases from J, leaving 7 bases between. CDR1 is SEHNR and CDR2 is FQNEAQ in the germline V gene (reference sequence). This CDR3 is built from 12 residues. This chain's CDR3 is CASSFSRYGYTF. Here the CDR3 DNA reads TGTGCCAGCAGCTTTAGCAGATATGGCTACACCTTC.

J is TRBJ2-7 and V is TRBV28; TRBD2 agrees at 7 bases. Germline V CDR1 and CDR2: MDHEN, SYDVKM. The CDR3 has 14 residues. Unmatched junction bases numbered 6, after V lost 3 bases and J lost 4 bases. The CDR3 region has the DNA TGTGCCAGCAGTTTGGGAGGGGTCGAGTACGAGCAGTACTTC. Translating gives CASSLGGVEYEQYF.

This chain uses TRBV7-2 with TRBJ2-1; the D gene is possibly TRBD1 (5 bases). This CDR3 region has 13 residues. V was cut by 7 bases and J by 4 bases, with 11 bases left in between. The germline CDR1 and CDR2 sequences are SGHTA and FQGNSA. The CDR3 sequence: CASTLTVYNEQFF. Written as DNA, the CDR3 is TGTGCCAGCACCCTGACAGTTTACAATGAGCAGTTCTTC.

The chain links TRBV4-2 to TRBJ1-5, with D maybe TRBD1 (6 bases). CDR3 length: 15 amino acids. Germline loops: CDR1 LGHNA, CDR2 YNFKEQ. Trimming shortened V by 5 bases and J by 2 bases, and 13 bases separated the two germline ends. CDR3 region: CASSEPDSGNQPQHF. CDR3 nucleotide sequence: TGTGCCAGCAGCGAACCGGACAGCGGCAATCAGCCCCAGCATTTT.

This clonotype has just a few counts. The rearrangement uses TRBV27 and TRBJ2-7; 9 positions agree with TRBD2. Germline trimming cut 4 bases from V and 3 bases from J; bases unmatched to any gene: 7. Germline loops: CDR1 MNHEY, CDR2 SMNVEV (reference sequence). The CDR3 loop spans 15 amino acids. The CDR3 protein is CASSSGLAGNYEQYF. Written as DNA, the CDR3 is TGTGCCAGCAGTTCCGGGCTAGCGGGGAACTACGAGCAGTACTTC.

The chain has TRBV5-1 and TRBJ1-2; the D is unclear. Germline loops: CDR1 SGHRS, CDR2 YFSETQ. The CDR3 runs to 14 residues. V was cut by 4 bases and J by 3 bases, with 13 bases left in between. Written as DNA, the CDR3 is TGCGCCAGCAGCCCCTTCCCGGGAGACTATGGCTACACCTTC. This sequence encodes CASSPFPGDYGYTF.

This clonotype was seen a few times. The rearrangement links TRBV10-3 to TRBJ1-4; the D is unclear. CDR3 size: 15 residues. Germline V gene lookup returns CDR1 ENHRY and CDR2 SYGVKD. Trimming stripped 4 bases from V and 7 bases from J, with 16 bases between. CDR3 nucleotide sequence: TGTGCCATCAGTGCCGTCAGCGGGTTCGGTGAAAAACTGTTTTTT. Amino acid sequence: CAISAVSGFGEKLFF.

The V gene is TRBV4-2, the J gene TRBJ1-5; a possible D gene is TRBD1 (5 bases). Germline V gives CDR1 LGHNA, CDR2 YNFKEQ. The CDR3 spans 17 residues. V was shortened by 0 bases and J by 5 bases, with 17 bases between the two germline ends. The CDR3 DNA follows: TGTGCCAGCAGCCAAGATCAAAGGACACGGGGGGATCAGCCCCAGCATTTT. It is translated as CASSQDQRTRGDQPQHF.

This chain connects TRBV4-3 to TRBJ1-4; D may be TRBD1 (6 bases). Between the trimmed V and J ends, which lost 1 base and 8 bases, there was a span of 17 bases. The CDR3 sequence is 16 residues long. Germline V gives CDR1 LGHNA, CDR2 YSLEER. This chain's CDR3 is CASSQGTVRQSEKLFF. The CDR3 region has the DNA TGCGCCAGCAGCCAAGGGACAGTTAGGCAATCCGAAAAACTGTTTTTT.

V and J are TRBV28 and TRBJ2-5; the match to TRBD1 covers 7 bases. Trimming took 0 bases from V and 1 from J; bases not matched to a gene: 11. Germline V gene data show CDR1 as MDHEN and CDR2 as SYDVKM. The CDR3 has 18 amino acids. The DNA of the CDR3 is TGTGCCAGCAGTTTATGGGGTAGGGGACAGCCCCTCCAAGAGACCCAGTACTTC. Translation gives CASSLWGRGQPLQETQYF.

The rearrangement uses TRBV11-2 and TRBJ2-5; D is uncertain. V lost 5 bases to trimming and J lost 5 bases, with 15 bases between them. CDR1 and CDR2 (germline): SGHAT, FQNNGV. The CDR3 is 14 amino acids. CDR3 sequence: CASSPLNGRETQYF. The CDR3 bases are TGTGCCAGCAGCCCATTGAACGGGCGGGAGACCCAGTACTTC.

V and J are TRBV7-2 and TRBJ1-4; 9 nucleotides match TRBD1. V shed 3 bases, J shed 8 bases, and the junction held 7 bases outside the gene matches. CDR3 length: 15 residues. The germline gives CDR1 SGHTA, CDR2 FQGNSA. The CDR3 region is CASSLHRGLGEKLFF. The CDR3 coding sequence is TGTGCCAGCAGCTTGCACAGGGGGCTAGGGGAAAAACTGTTTTTT.

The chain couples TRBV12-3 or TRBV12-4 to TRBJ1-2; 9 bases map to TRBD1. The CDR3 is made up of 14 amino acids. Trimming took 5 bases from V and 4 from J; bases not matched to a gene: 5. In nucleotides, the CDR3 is TGTGCCAGCAGTAAAACAGGGGGCGTCTATGGCTACACCTTC. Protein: CASSKTGGVYGYTF.

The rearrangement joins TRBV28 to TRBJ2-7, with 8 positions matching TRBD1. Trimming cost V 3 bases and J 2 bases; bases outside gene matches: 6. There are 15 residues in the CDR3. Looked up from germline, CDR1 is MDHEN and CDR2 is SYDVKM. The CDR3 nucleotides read TGTGCCAGCAGTTTCCAAAACAGGGGGACCTACGAGCAGTACTTC. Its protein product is CASSFQNRGTYEQYF. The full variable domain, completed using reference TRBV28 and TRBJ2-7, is DVKVTQSSRYLVKRTGEKVFLECVQDMDHENMFWYRQDPGLGLRLIYFSYDVKMKEKGDIPEGYSVSREKKERFSLILESASTNQTSMYLCASSFQNRGTYEQYFGPGTRLTVT.

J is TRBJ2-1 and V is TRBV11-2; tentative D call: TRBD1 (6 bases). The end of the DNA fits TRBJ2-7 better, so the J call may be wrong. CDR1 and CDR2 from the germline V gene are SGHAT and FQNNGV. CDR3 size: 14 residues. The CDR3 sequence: CASSLDSGQSEQYF. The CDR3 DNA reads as TGTGCCAGCAGCTTAGATTCCGGACAGAGCGAGCAGTACTTC.

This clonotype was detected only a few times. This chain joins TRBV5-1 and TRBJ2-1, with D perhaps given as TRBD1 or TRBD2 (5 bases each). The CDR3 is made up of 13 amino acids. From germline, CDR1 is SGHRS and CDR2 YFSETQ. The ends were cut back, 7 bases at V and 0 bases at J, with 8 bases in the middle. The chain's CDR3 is CASWDPSYNEQFF. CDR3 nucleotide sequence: TGCGCCAGCTGGGACCCCTCCTACAATGAGCAGTTCTTC.

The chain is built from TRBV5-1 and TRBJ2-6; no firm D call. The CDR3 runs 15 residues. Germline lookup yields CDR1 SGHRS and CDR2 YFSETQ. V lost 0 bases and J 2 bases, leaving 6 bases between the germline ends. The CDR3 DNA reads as TGCGCCAGCAGCTTGGTGGTAGCTGGGGCCAACGTCCTGACTTTC. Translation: CASSLVVAGANVLTF.

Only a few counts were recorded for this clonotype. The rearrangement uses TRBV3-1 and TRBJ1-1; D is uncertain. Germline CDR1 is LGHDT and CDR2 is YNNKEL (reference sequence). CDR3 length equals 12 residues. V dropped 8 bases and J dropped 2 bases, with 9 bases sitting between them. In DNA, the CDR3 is TGTGCCAGCGGGGTTTCAAACACTGAAGCTTTCTTT. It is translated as CASGVSNTEAFF.

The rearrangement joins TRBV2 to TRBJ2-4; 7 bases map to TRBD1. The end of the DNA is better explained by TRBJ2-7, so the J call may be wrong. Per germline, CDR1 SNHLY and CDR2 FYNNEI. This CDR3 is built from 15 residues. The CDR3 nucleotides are TGTGCCAGCAATCCTCCCGGGACAGTGTCCTACGAGCAGTACTTC. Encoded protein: CASNPPGTVSYEQYF.

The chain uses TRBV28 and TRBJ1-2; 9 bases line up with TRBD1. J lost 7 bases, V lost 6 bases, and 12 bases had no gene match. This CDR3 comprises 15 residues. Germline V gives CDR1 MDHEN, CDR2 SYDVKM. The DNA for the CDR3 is TGTGCCAGCAGGGAGTTGACAGGGGGGTACGCTGGCTACACCTTC. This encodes CASRELTGGYAGYTF.

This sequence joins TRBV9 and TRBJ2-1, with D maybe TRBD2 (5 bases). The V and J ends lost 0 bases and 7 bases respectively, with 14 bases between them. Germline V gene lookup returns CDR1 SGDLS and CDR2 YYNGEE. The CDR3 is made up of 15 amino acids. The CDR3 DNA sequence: TGTGCCAGCAGCGTAGAGTCCAGCGGTAGGAATGAGCAGTTCTTC. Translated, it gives CASSVESSGRNEQFF.

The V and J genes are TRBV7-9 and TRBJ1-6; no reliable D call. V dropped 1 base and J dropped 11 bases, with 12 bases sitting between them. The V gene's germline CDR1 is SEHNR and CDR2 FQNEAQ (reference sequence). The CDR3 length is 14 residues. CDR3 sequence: CASSLEVASPPLHF. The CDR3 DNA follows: TGTGCCAGCAGCTTAGAGGTCGCCAGTCCACCCCTCCACTTT.

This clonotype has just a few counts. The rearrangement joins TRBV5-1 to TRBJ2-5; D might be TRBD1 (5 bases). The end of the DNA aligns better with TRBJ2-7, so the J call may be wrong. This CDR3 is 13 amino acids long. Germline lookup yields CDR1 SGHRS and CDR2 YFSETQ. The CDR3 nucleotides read TGCGCCAGCAGCTTGGAGGGGCCAACCGAGCAGTACTTC. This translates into CASSLEGPTEQYF.

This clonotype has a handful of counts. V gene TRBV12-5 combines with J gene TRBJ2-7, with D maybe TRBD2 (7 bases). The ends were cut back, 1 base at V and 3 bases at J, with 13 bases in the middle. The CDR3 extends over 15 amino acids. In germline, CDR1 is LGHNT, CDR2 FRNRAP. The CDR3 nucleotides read TGTGCTAGTGGTTTGGCACCGGGGGGCCTCTACGAGCAGTACTTC. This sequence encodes CASGLAPGGLYEQYF.